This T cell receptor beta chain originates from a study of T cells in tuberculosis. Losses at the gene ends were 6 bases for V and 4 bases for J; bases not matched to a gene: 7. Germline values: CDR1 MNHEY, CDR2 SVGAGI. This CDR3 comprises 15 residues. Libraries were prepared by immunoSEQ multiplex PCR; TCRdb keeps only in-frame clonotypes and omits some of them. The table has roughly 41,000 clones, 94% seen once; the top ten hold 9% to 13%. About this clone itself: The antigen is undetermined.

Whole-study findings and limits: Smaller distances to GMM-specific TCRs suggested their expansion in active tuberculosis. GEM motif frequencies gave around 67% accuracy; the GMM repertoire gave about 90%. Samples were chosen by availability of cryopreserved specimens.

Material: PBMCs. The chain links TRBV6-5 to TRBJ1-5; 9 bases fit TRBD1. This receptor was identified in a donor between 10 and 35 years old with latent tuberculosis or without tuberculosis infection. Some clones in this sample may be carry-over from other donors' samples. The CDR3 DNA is TGTGCCAGCAGCCCGGGACAGGGTGAGAATCAGCCCCAGCATTTT. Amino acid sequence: CASSPGQGENQPQHF.